This passage covers 4 T cell receptor beta chains from one sample sequenced in a study of cytomegalovirus exposure and HLA in healthy donors. The PCR made use of 60 Vbeta and 13 Jbeta primers. TCRdb keeps only in-frame clones here, not all; method: immunoSEQ multiplex PCR. The repertoire includes approximately 140,000 clones, roughly 80% of them detected once, and about 3.8% sits in the top ten. The sample comprised PBMCs. These receptor sequences come from a man aged 35-49 years in good health and CMV-seropositive.

The CDR3 DNA is TGTGCCAGCAGCAGGGGGTGGGGGGGCGCGGAAGAGCAGTACTTC. This sequence encodes CASSRGWGGAEEQYF. V usage is TRBV7-9 and J usage is TRBJ2-7, with a possible D match to TRBD2 (7 bases). Per germline, CDR1 SEHNR and CDR2 FQNEAQ (reference sequence). The germline V and J ends were trimmed by 5 bases and 7 bases, with 21 bases remaining between them. This CDR3 has 15 residues.

V is TRBV14 and J is TRBJ1-2; D is unresolved. The CDR3 has 14 amino acids. CDR1 is SGHDN and CDR2 is FVKESK in the germline V gene. V lost 2 bases, J lost 3 bases, and 10 bases lay in between. CDR3 sequence reads: CASSQRGYDYGYTF. CDR3 nucleotides: TGTGCCAGCAGCCAACGGGGTTATGACTATGGCTACACCTTC.

The chain's CDR3 is CASSFYADTQYF. CDR3 coding DNA: TGCGCCAGCAGCTTCTACGCAGATACGCAGTATTTT. The chain recombines TRBV5-1 with TRBJ2-3; D gene unclear. The CDR3 spans 12 residues. V was shortened by 2 bases and J by 4 bases, with 5 bases between the two germline ends. Germline-derived CDR1 and CDR2 are SGHRS and YFSETQ.

The CDR3 protein is CASAQTGRFPEAFF. CDR3 DNA sequence: TGTGCTAGTGCCCAGACAGGGAGGTTTCCTGAAGCTTTCTTT. J is TRBJ1-1 and V is TRBV12-5; 7 positions agree with TRBD1. The CDR3 contains 14 residues. V lost 7 bases and J lost 6; bases outside the gene matches: 11. Germline CDR1 LGHNT, CDR2 FRNRAP.